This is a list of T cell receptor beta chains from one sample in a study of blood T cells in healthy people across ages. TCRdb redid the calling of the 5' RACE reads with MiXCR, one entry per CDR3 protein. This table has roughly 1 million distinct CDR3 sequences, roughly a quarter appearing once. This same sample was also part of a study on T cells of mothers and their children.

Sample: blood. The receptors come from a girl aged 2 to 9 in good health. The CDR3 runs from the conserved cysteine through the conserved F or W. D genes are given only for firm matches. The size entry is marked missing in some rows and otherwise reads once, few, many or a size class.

CDR3nt: TGCAGTGCTAGGTCGGCTAGCGGGTCTAGCTCCTACAATGAGCAGTTCTTC
CDR3aa: CSARSASGSSSYNEQFF
v_gene: TRBV20-1
j_gene: TRBJ2-1
d_gene: TRBD2
abundance: few

CDR3nt: TGTGCCAGCAGCCGAGAACAGTCTTTGGACCCTAATGAAAAACTGTTTTTT
CDR3aa: CASSREQSLDPNEKLFF
v_gene: TRBV3-1
j_gene: TRBJ1-4
d_gene: .
abundance: .

CDR3nt: TGTGCCAGCAGCCTTACGGGAGGGTCCGGAAACTATGGCTACACCTTC
CDR3aa: CASSLTGGSGNYGYTF
v_gene: TRBV7-6
j_gene: TRBJ1-2
d_gene: .
abundance: few

CDR3nt: TGTGCCAGTAGTAACGGGGGTATGAACACTGAAGCTTTCTTT
CDR3aa: CASSNGGMNTEAFF
v_gene: TRBV19
j_gene: TRBJ1-1
d_gene: .
abundance: .

CDR3nt: TGCAGTGCTCCCTCCAGCGGGCCTAGCTCCTACGAGCAGTACTTC
CDR3aa: CSAPSSGPSSYEQYF
v_gene: TRBV20-1
j_gene: TRBJ2-7
d_gene: .
abundance: .

CDR3nt: TGCAGCGTCGGCGGGTCGGGACTAACGATCGAAGAGACCCAGTACTTC
CDR3aa: CSVGGSGLTIEETQYF
v_gene: TRBV29-1
j_gene: TRBJ2-5
d_gene: TRBD2
abundance: .

CDR3nt: TGTGCCAGCAGCCCCGCCGGACGGCCACTCAATGAGCAGTTCTTC
CDR3aa: CASSPAGRPLNEQFF
v_gene: TRBV7-3
j_gene: TRBJ2-1
d_gene: .
abundance: few

CDR3nt: TGCAGCATTACCCGCGGGACAGGGTCCTACGAGCAGTACTTC
CDR3aa: CSITRGTGSYEQYF
v_gene: TRBV29-1
j_gene: TRBJ2-7
d_gene: TRBD1
abundance: .

CDR3nt: TGTGCCAGCAGCTTGATTCTGTCGATTTGCACAGATACGCAGTATTTT
CDR3aa: CASSLILSICTDTQYF
v_gene: TRBV7-6
j_gene: TRBJ2-3
d_gene: .
abundance: few

CDR3nt: TGCGCCAGCAGCTTGGAGGGACTAGCGGGGGAATATACGCAGTATTTT
CDR3aa: CASSLEGLAGEYTQYF
v_gene: TRBV5-1
j_gene: TRBJ2-3
d_gene: TRBD2
abundance: .

CDR3nt: TGTGCCAGCAGTTTAGCCCCCTCACCCCTCCACTTT
CDR3aa: CASSLAPSPLHF
v_gene: TRBV12-3/TRBV12-4
j_gene: TRBJ1-6
d_gene: .
abundance: few

CDR3nt: TGTGCCAGCAGTGACGTCGGCCGGGAGGAACTAGCAGCTTTCTTT
CDR3aa: CASSDVGREELAAFF
v_gene: TRBV6-1
j_gene: TRBJ1-1
d_gene: .
abundance: .

CDR3nt: TGCAGCGTTGAACAGGGAAGCTATGGCTACACCTTC
CDR3aa: CSVEQGSYGYTF
v_gene: TRBV29-1
j_gene: TRBJ1-2
d_gene: .
abundance: many

CDR3nt: TGTGCCAGCAGCCCGACCCAGTTTAGCAATCAGCCCCAGCATTTT
CDR3aa: CASSPTQFSNQPQHF
v_gene: TRBV7-2
j_gene: TRBJ1-5
d_gene: .
abundance: .

CDR3nt: TGCAGCGTTGAAGACAGTGACAGGGTGAACACTGAAGCTTTCTTT
CDR3aa: CSVEDSDRVNTEAFF
v_gene: TRBV29-1
j_gene: TRBJ1-1
d_gene: TRBD1
abundance: .

CDR3nt: TGCAGCGTCTTACTTTTCCAGACTAACTATGGCTACACCTTC
CDR3aa: CSVLLFQTNYGYTF
v_gene: TRBV29-1
j_gene: TRBJ1-2
d_gene: .
abundance: .

CDR3nt: TGTGCCAGCAACCACTCCGGGACAGGGGGCACTGGGGCCAACGTCCTGACTTTC
CDR3aa: CASNHSGTGGTGANVLTF
v_gene: TRBV21-1
j_gene: TRBJ2-6
d_gene: .
abundance: few

CDR3nt: TGCGCCAGCAGCCCAGCCGACGGACCAAATCAGCCCCAGCATTTT
CDR3aa: CASSPADGPNQPQHF
v_gene: TRBV5-1
j_gene: TRBJ1-5
d_gene: .
abundance: .

CDR3nt: TGTGCCAGCAGTCCCTACAGGGGCACCGCCTACGAGCAGTACTTC
CDR3aa: CASSPYRGTAYEQYF
v_gene: TRBV6-2/TRBV6-3
j_gene: TRBJ2-7
d_gene: TRBD1
abundance: .

CDR3nt: TGTGCCACCAGCAGATTTAGAGGCACTGAAGCTTTCTTT
CDR3aa: CATSRFRGTEAFF
v_gene: TRBV15
j_gene: TRBJ1-1
d_gene: .
abundance: .

CDR3nt: TGTGCCAGCAGCTTAGGGGACCACTCCTACGAGCAGTACTTC
CDR3aa: CASSLGDHSYEQYF
v_gene: TRBV7-2
j_gene: TRBJ2-7
d_gene: .
abundance: few

CDR3nt: TGTGCCAGCAGCTTGGGACTAGCGCCTCAAGAGACCCAGTACTTC
CDR3aa: CASSLGLAPQETQYF
v_gene: TRBV7-9
j_gene: TRBJ2-5
d_gene: TRBD2
abundance: .

CDR3nt: TGCGCCAGCAGCCAGTCAAACTTCGAGACTAGAAGAAGGGATGAGCAGTTCTTC
CDR3aa: CASSQSNFETRRRDEQFF
v_gene: TRBV4-1
j_gene: TRBJ2-1
d_gene: .
abundance: few

CDR3nt: TGTGCCAGCAGCAAGGGACAGGATCTCTATGGCTACACCTTC
CDR3aa: CASSKGQDLYGYTF
v_gene: TRBV7-9
j_gene: TRBJ1-2
d_gene: TRBD1
abundance: .

CDR3nt: TGTGCCGGAGGATCCCCCGGGGCCTACGAGCAGTACTTC
CDR3aa: CAGGSPGAYEQYF
v_gene: TRBV7-6
j_gene: TRBJ2-7
d_gene: .
abundance: .

CDR3nt: TGCAGTGCTCCGGGACAGGGTAAAGACACTGAAGCTTTCTTT
CDR3aa: CSAPGQGKDTEAFF
v_gene: TRBV20-1
j_gene: TRBJ1-1
d_gene: TRBD1
abundance: few

CDR3nt: TGTGCCAGCAGTGACTTAGAGACAAATGAAAAACTGTTTTTT
CDR3aa: CASSDLETNEKLFF
v_gene: TRBV6-4
j_gene: TRBJ1-4
d_gene: .
abundance: few

CDR3nt: TGTGCCAGCAGTGAAGAAGGAGGGAACTCCTACGAGCAGTACTTC
CDR3aa: CASSEEGGNSYEQYF
v_gene: TRBV2
j_gene: TRBJ2-7
d_gene: .
abundance: few

CDR3nt: TGTGCCAGCAGCCCCAGTATTGTAGCTAACTATGGCTACACCTTC
CDR3aa: CASSPSIVANYGYTF
v_gene: TRBV7-9
j_gene: TRBJ1-2
d_gene: .
abundance: few

CDR3nt: TGCAGTGCTAGAGATCAGATCGGGACCAATTACGAGCAGTACTTC
CDR3aa: CSARDQIGTNYEQYF
v_gene: TRBV20-1
j_gene: TRBJ2-7
d_gene: .
abundance: .

CDR3nt: TGTGCCAGCAGTTTAACAGGGGGCTTCGTCGAGCAGTACTTC
CDR3aa: CASSLTGGFVEQYF
v_gene: TRBV27
j_gene: TRBJ2-7
d_gene: TRBD1
abundance: .

CDR3nt: TGCAGTGCGAGCAGGGGACCTTCCTACGAGCAGTACTTC
CDR3aa: CSASRGPSYEQYF
v_gene: TRBV20-1
j_gene: TRBJ2-7
d_gene: .
abundance: .

CDR3nt: TGTGCCAGCAGTTTTCAACTCAACTATGGCTACACCTTC
CDR3aa: CASSFQLNYGYTF
v_gene: TRBV12-3/TRBV12-4
j_gene: TRBJ1-2
d_gene: .
abundance: few

CDR3nt: TGTGCCAGCAGTCCTGCTGGACCCCTCTCCTACAATGAACAGTTCTTC
CDR3aa: CASSPAGPLSYNEQFF
v_gene: TRBV27
j_gene: TRBJ2-1
d_gene: .
abundance: few

CDR3nt: TGTGCCAGCACCGCCCGGGAAACCTACGAGCAGTACTTC
CDR3aa: CASTARETYEQYF
v_gene: TRBV7-9
j_gene: TRBJ2-7
d_gene: .
abundance: few

CDR3nt: TGTGCCAGCAGCAAGCGGGGGATAGTGCCCCAGCATTTT
CDR3aa: CASSKRGIVPQHF
v_gene: TRBV21-1
j_gene: TRBJ1-5
d_gene: .
abundance: .

CDR3nt: TGCGCCAGCAGCCAAGATCTGACGGAGAAGACCCAGTACTTC
CDR3aa: CASSQDLTEKTQYF
v_gene: TRBV4-1
j_gene: TRBJ2-5
d_gene: .
abundance: .

CDR3nt: TGCGCCAGCAGCCCACGCCGCTGGGGCTCCTACAATGAGCAGTTCTTC
CDR3aa: CASSPRRWGSYNEQFF
v_gene: TRBV5-1
j_gene: TRBJ2-1
d_gene: .
abundance: .

CDR3nt: TGTAGTGCCACCGGACTAGCGGGAGACACCGGGGAGCTGTTTTTT
CDR3aa: CSATGLAGDTGELFF
v_gene: TRBV20-1
j_gene: TRBJ2-2
d_gene: TRBD2
abundance: few

CDR3nt: TGTGCCAGCAGCTCCACGGTATCCACGGACCTGAACGCCTACGAGCAGTACTTC
CDR3aa: CASSSTVSTDLNAYEQYF
v_gene: TRBV7-9
j_gene: TRBJ2-7
d_gene: .
abundance: .

CDR3nt: TGTGCCAGCAGTCCTATAACGGACAGGGTGGTAGATACGCAGTATTTT
CDR3aa: CASSPITDRVVDTQYF
v_gene: TRBV6-2/TRBV6-3
j_gene: TRBJ2-3
d_gene: TRBD1
abundance: few

CDR3nt: TGTGCCAGCAGCTTGGCGCGGCAGCAGTTCTTC
CDR3aa: CASSLARQQFF
v_gene: TRBV5-5
j_gene: TRBJ2-1
d_gene: .
abundance: few

CDR3nt: TGCAGTGCTATGTGGTGGGGTTCTGAAAAACTGTTTTTT
CDR3aa: CSAMWWGSEKLFF
v_gene: TRBV20-1
j_gene: TRBJ1-4
d_gene: .
abundance: .

CDR3nt: TGTGCCAGCTCCGAAGCCGGGACAGTCACATACGAGCAGTACTTC
CDR3aa: CASSEAGTVTYEQYF
v_gene: TRBV18
j_gene: TRBJ2-7
d_gene: TRBD1
abundance: .

CDR3nt: TGTGCCAGCAAGACAACGAATTCCTACGAGCAGTACTTC
CDR3aa: CASKTTNSYEQYF
v_gene: TRBV25-1
j_gene: TRBJ2-7
d_gene: .
abundance: once

CDR3nt: TGTGCTAGTGGTCTCCGGGACTTTCAAGCTTTCTTT
CDR3aa: CASGLRDFQAFF
v_gene: TRBV12-5
j_gene: TRBJ1-1
d_gene: .
abundance: .

CDR3nt: TGTGCCAGCAGCCAAGGGGTCCTAGCGGGGATCTACGAGCAGTACTTC
CDR3aa: CASSQGVLAGIYEQYF
v_gene: TRBV3-1
j_gene: TRBJ2-7
d_gene: TRBD2
abundance: few

CDR3nt: TGCGCCAGCAGCCCCGGGACGCCGGGTGGCTACACCTTC
CDR3aa: CASSPGTPGGYTF
v_gene: TRBV5-1
j_gene: TRBJ1-2
d_gene: .
abundance: few

CDR3nt: TGCAGTGCTAGTCTCGGACTCATTGGGGATGGCTATGGCTACACCTTC
CDR3aa: CSASLGLIGDGYGYTF
v_gene: TRBV20-1
j_gene: TRBJ1-2
d_gene: .
abundance: .

CDR3nt: TGTGCCAGCAGCGAACTAGCGGGGGGGCTAGGTGAGCAGTACTTC
CDR3aa: CASSELAGGLGEQYF
v_gene: TRBV11-2
j_gene: TRBJ2-5
d_gene: TRBD2
abundance: few

CDR3nt: TGCGCCAGCAGCCCCACCCTTGGGGTCTACCACCACAATGAGCAGTTCTTC
CDR3aa: CASSPTLGVYHHNEQFF
v_gene: TRBV4-3
j_gene: TRBJ2-1
d_gene: .
abundance: few

CDR3nt: TGTGCCAGCCAAAAAGACCTCTACAATGAGCAGTTCTTC
CDR3aa: CASQKDLYNEQFF
v_gene: TRBV27
j_gene: TRBJ2-1
d_gene: .
abundance: few